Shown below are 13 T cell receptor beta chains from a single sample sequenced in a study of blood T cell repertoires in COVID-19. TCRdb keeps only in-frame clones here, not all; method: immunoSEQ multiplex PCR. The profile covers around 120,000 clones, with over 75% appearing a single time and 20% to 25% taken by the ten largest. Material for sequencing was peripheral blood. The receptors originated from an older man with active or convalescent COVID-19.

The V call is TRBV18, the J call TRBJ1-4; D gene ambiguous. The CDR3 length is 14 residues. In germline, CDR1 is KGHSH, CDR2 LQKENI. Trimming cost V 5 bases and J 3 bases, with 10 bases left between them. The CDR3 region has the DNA TGTGCCAGCTCATCGAGGAGCTCTAATGAAAAACTGTTTTTT. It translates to CASSSRSSNEKLFF.

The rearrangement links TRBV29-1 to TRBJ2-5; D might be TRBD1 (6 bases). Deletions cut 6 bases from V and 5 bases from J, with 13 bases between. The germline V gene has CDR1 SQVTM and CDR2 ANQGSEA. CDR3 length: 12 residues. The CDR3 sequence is CSVATGLETQYF. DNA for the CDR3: TGCAGCGTGGCTACAGGGCTGGAGACCCAGTACTTC.

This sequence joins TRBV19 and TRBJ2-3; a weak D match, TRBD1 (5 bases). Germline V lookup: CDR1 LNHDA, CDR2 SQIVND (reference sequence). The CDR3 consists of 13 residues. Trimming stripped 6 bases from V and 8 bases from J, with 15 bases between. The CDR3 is CASSKEGAGTQYF. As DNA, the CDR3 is TGTGCCAGTAGCAAAGAAGGGGCCGGTACGCAGTATTTT.

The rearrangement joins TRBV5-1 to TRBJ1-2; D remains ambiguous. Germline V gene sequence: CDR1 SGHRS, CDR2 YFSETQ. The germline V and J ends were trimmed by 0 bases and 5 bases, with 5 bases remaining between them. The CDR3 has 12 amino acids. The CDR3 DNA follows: TGCGCCAGCAGCTTGGGCGAGTATGGCTACACCTTC. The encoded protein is CASSLGEYGYTF.

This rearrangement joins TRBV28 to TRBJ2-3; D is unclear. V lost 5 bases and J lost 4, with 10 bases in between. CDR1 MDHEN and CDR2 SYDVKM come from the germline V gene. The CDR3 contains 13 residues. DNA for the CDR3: TGTGCCAGCAGTATCACAAAAGCAGATACGCAGTATTTT. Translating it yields CASSITKADTQYF.

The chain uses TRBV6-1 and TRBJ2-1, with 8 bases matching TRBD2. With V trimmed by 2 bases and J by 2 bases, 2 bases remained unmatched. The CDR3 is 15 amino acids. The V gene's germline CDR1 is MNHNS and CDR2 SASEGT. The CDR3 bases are TGTGCCAGCAGTGAAAGTAGCGGGACCTACAATGAGCAGTTCTTC. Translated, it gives CASSESSGTYNEQFF.

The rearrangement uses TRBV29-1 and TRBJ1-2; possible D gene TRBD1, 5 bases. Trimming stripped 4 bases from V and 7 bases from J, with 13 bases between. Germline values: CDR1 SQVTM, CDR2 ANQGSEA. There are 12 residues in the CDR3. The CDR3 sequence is CSVVDTTVGYTF. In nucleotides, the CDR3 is TGCAGCGTTGTGGACACAACGGTTGGCTACACCTTC.

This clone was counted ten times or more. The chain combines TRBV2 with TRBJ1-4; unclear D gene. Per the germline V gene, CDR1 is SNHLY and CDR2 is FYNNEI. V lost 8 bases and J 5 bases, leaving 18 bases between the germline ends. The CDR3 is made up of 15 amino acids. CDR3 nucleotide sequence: TGTGCCAGCTCTTCATTTAGATCCCCAAATGAAAAACTGTTTTTT. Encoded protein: CASSSFRSPNEKLFF. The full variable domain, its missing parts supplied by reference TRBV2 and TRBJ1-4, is EPEVTQTPSHQVTQMGQEVILRCVPISNHLYFYWYRQILGQKVEFLVSFYNNEISEKSEIFDDQFSVERPDGSNFTLKIRSTKLEDSAMYFCASSSFRSPNEKLFFGSGTQLSVL.

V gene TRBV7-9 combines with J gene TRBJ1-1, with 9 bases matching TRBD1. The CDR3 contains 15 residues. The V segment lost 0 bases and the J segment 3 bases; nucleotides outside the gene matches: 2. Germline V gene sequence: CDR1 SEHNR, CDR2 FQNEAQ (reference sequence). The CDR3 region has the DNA TGTGCCAGCAGCTTAGCCGGGACAGGGTACACTGAAGCTTTCTTT. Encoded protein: CASSLAGTGYTEAFF.

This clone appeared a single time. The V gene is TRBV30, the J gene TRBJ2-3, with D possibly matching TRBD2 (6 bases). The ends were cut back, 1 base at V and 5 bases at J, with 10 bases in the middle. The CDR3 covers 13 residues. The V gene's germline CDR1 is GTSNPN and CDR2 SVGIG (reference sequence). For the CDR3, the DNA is TGTGCCTGGAGTGCGGGAGTTGGAGATACGCAGTATTTT. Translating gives CAWSAGVGDTQYF.

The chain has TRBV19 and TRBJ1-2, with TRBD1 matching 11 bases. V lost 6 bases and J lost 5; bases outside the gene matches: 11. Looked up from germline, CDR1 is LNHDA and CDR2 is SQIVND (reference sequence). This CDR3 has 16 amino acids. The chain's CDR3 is CASSRDRGGLLYGYTF. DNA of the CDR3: TGTGCCAGTAGCCGGGACAGGGGGGGCCTGCTGTATGGCTACACCTTC.

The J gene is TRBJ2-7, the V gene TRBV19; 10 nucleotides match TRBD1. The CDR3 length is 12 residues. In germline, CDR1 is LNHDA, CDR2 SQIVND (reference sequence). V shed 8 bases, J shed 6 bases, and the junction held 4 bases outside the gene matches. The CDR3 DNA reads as TGTGCCAGTGGGACAGGGGTGGGCGAGCAGTACTTC. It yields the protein CASGTGVGEQYF.

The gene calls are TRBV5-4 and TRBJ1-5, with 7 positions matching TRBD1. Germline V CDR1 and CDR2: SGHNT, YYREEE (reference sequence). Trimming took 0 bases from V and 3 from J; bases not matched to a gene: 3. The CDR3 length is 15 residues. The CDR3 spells CASSLGQGPNQPQHF. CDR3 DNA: TGTGCCAGCAGCTTGGGACAGGGCCCCAATCAGCCCCAGCATTTT.